This TCR beta chain is from a study of T cells in Graves' hyperthyroidism and ophthalmopathy. RNA transcripts gave rise to amplified TCR beta CDR3 regions. The primer set for the first-round RT-PCR of the TCR CDR3 was HTBI. TCRdb re-analysed the multiplex PCR reads in MiXCR, keeping a single row per CDR3 protein. The table lists 550,000 to 700,000 distinct CDR3 sequences, roughly 46% of them singletons. This clonotype was recorded a few times. Antigen: not known. V dropped 4 bases and J dropped 2 bases, with 9 bases sitting between them. Germline assignment: CDR1 GTSNPN and CDR2 SVGIG (reference sequence). This CDR3 has 12 residues. Overall study results and limits: Most thyroid clonotypes with frequency above 0.001 were detected in blood.

Every diagnosis used clinical symptoms, serum thyroxine and TRAb, thyroid ultrasound and orbital computed tomography. This clonotype originated in an adult woman with Graves' disease, either hyperthyroidism or ophthalmopathy (not recorded which). The chain uses TRBV30 and TRBJ2-7; no definite D call. The specimen sequenced was peripheral blood or thyroid tissue (not recorded which). The CDR3 DNA reads TGTGCCTGGAACCCTGGCCCCTACGAGCAGTACTTC. As protein: CAWNPGPYEQYF.